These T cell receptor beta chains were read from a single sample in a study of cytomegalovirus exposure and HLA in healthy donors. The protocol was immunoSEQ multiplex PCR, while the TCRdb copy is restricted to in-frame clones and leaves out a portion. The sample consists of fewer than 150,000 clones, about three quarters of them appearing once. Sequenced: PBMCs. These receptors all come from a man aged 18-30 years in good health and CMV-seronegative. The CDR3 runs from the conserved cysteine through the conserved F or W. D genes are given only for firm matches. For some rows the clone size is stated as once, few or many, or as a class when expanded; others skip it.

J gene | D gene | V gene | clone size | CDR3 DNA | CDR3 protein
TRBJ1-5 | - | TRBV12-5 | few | TGTGCTAGTGGTTTATTCGTCCAGCATTTT | CASGLFVQHF
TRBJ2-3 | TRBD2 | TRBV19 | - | TGTGCCAGTAGTATAGCCGGGGGGATAAGCACAGATACGCAGTATTTT | CASSIAGGISTDTQYF
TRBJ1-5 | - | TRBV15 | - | TGTGCCACCAGCAGAGATTTGGAGGAGCCCCAGCATTTT | CATSRDLEEPQHF
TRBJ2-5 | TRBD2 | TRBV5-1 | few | TGCGCCAGCAGCCGGGGACTAGCGGGAGTTCGGGAGACCCAGTACTTC | CASSRGLAGVRETQYF
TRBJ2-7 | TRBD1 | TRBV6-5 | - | TGTGCCAGCAGTAAAGGACAGGGGGCCTCCTACGAGCAGTACTTC | CASSKGQGASYEQYF
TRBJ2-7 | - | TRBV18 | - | TGTGCCAGCTCACAGGGGGTATTATCCTACGAGCAGTACTTC | CASSQGVLSYEQYF
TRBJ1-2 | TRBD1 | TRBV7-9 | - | TGTGCCAGCACCGAGGGACAGTCGTATGGCTACACCTTC | CASTEGQSYGYTF
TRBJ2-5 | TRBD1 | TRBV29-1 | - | TGCAGCGTTGAAGACTTCTCAGGGGGCGGGGAGGAGACCCAGTACTTC | CSVEDFSGGGEETQYF
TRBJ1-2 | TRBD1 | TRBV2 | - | TGTGCCAGCAGTCCTCAGGGGGCTGAGGGCTACACCTTC | CASSPQGAEGYTF
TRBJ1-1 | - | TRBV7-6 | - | TGTGCCAGCAGCCGTGACGGGGGGGACACTGAAGCTTTCTTT | CASSRDGGDTEAFF
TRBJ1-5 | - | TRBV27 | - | TGTGCCAGCACCACCGCGGGCGACATCAATCATTTGAGGCCCCAGCATTTT | CASTTAGDINHLRPQHF
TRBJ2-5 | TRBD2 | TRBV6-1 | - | TGTGCCAGCAGTGTACGACTAGCGGGGCAAGAGACCCAGTACTTC | CASSVRLAGQETQYF
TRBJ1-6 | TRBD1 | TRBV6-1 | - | TGTGCCACGACGGGACAGGTTAATTCACCCCTCCACTTT | CATTGQVNSPLHF
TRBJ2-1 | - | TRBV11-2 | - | TGTGCCAGCAGCTTTCAGGACATCCCGTTCTTC | CASSFQDIPFF
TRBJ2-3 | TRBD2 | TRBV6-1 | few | TGTGCCAGCAGGGGACTAGCGGTAACAGATACGCAGTATTTT | CASRGLAVTDTQYF
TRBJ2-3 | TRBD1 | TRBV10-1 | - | TGCGCCAGCAGTCTAACAGGGGGCGCAGATACGCAGTATTTT | CASSLTGGADTQYF
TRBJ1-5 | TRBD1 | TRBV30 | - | TGTGCCTGGAGTGTTAGGGGGCAGGGCGATCAGCCCCAGCATTTT | CAWSVRGQGDQPQHF
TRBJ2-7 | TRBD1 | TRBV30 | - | TGTGCCTGGAGTTGGACAGGGAGCCGCTACGAGCAGTACTTC | CAWSWTGSRYEQYF
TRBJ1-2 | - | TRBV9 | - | TGTGCCAGCAGCCCCCTCAGAGGGTTCGGGGATGGCTACACCTTC | CASSPLRGFGDGYTF
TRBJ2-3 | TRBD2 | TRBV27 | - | TGTGCCAGCAGTTTATCAGGACTAGCGGTGATCACAGATACGCAGTATTTT | CASSLSGLAVITDTQYF
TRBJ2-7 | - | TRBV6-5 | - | TGTGCCAGCAGTTACGAGCAGGGAAGCGAGCAGTACTTC | CASSYEQGSEQYF
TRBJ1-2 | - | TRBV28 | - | TGTGCCAGCAGTTTTCCAGGGTCCGATGGCTACACCTTC | CASSFPGSDGYTF
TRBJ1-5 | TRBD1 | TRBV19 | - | TGTGCCAGTAGTAAGGGACAGGGGACGGCCCAGCATTTT | CASSKGQGTAQHF
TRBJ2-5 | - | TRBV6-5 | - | TGTGCCAGCAGATCCTCCGGGGGGCTTGAGACCCAGTACTTC | CASRSSGGLETQYF
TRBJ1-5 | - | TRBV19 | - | TGTGCCAGCGAGGGTATATCGGGGGGCTATAGCAATCAGCCCCAGCATTTT | CASEGISGGYSNQPQHF
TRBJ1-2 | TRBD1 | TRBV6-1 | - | TGTGCCAGCAGCCCGGACAGGCCCTATGGCTACACCTTC | CASSPDRPYGYTF
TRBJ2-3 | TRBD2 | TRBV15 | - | TGTGCCACCAGCAGAGAGGCGAGCGGGACGGCAGATACGCAGTATTTT | CATSREASGTADTQYF
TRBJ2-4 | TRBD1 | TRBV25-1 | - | TGTGCCAGCAGTGCCCCCGGGACAGGGGCCTTGCAGCGGTACTTC | CASSAPGTGALQRYF
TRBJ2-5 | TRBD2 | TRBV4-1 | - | TGCGCCAGCAGCCAACTTGGACTAGCGGTCGAGACCCAGTACTTC | CASSQLGLAVETQYF
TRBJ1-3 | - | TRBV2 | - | TGTGCCAGCACCGAGGTGTACTCTGGAAACACCATATATTTT | CASTEVYSGNTIYF
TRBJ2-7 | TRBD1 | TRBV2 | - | TGTGCCAGCAGTTACGCCGGGACAGGGGGTCTCGAGCAGTACTTC | CASSYAGTGGLEQYF
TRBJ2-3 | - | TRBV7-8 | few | TGTGCCAGCGGGGGGACGGATACGCAGTATTTT | CASGGTDTQYF
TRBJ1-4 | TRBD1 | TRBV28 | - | TGTGCCAGCAGGACCTTTTCGGGACAGGGAATTGAAAAACTGTTTTTT | CASRTFSGQGIEKLFF
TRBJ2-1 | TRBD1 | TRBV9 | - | TGTGCCAGCAATCCGGACAGGGGGTTTAATGAGCAGTTCTTC | CASNPDRGFNEQFF
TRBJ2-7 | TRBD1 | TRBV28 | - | TGTGCCAGCAGTAGCAAGGGACAGGGGGGTTACGAGCAGTACTTC | CASSSKGQGGYEQYF
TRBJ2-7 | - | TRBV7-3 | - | TGTGCCAGCAGCTTAACGGGGCAGGAGCTACCCTACGAGCAGTACTTC | CASSLTGQELPYEQYF
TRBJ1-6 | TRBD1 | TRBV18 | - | TGTGCCAGCTCACCACAGGGACAGGGGAATAATTCACCCCTCCACTTT | CASSPQGQGNNSPLHF
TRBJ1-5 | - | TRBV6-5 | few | TGTGCCAGCAGTTACTCGGGGGGAGACAATCAGCCCCAGCATTTT | CASSYSGGDNQPQHF
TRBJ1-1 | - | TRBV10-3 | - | TGTGCCATCTCTTGGGAGGGGAACACTGAAGCTTTCTTT | CAISWEGNTEAFF
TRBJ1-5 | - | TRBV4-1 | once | TGCGCCAGCAGTCTCGACAGAATATCAGGTCAGCCCCAGCATTTT | CASSLDRISGQPQHF
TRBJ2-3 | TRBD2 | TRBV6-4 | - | TGTGCCAGCAGTGGGACTAGCGGGGGGGATACGCAGTATTTT | CASSGTSGGDTQYF
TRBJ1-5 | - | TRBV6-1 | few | TGTGCCAGCAGTGAGCGGTACAATCAGCCCCAGCATTTT | CASSERYNQPQHF
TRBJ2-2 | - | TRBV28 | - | TGTGCCAGCAGTTTATTATCAGGGTCGAACACCGGGGAGCTGTTTTTT | CASSLLSGSNTGELFF
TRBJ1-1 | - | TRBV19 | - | TGTGCCAGTACCGCGGGACGGAGAAAGAACACTGAAGCTTTCTTT | CASTAGRRKNTEAFF
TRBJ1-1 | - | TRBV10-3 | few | TGTGCCATCAGTGAATCCGGGAGGTCGGACACTGAAGCTTTCTTT | CAISESGRSDTEAFF
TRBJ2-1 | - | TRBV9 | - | TGTGCCAGCAGCGTAGGGGGGGGCTATGAGCAGTTCTTC | CASSVGGGYEQFF
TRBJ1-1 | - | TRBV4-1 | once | TGCGCCAGCAGCCAAGAGCCCCAGTTGAACACTGAAGCTTTCTTT | CASSQEPQLNTEAFF
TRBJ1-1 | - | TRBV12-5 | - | TGTGCTAGTGGTTTCGGGAGGGTTTCCCTGGGCACTGAAGCTTTCTTT | CASGFGRVSLGTEAFF